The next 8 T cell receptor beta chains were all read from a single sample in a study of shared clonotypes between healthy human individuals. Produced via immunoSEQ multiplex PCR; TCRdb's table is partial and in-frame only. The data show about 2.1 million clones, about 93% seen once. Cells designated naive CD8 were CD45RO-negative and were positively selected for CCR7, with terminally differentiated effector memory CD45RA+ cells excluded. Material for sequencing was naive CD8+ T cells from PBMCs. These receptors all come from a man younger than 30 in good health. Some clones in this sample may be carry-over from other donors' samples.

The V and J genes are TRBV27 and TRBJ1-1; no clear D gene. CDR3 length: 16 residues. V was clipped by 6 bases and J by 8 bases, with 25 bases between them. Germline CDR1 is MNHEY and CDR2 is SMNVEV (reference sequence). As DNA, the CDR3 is TGTGCCAGCAGCACTAGGGAGGGAGTGGGATTTTTCGAAGCTTTCTTT. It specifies CASSTREGVGFFEAFF.

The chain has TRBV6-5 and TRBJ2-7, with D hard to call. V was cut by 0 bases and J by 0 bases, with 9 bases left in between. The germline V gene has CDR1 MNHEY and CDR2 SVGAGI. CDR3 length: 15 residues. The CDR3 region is CASSYSIRSSYEQYF. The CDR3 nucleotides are TGTGCCAGCAGTTACTCGATTCGAAGCTCCTACGAGCAGTACTTC.

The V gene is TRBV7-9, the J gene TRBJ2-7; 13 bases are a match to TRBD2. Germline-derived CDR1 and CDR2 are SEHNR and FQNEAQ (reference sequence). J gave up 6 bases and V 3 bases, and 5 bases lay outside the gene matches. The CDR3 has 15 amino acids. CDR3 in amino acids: CASSFGLAGEREQYF. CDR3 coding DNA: TGTGCCAGCAGCTTCGGACTAGCGGGAGAGCGCGAGCAGTACTTC.

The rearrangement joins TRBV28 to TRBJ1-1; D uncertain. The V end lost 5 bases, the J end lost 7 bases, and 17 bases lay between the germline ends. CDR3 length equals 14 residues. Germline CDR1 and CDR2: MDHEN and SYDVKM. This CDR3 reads CASSKFGEGIEAFF. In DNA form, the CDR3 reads TGTGCCAGCAGTAAGTTCGGGGAGGGTATTGAAGCTTTCTTT.

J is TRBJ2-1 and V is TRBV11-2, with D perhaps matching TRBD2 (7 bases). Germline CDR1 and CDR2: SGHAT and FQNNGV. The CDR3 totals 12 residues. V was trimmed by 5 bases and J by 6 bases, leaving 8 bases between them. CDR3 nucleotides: TGTGCCAGCAGCGGGGGGGCCAATGAGCAGTTCTTC. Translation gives CASSGGANEQFF.

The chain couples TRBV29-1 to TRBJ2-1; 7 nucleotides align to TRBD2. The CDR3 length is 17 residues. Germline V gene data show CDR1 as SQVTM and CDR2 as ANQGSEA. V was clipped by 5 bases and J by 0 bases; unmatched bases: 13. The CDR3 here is CSVRTRTVPSSYNEQFF. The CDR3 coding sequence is TGCAGCGTTAGGACTAGGACGGTACCCAGCTCCTACAATGAGCAGTTCTTC.

The CDR3 loop is CASSPTSVDNEQFF. The CDR3 DNA sequence: TGTGCCAGCAGTCCGACGTCAGTGGACAATGAGCAGTTCTTC. This chain links TRBV7-8 with TRBJ2-1; no firm D call. The CDR3 has 14 amino acids. Trimming stripped 6 bases from V and 5 bases from J, with 14 bases between. CDR1 and CDR2 from the germline V gene are SGHVS and FQNEAQ. Using reference TRBV7-8 and TRBJ2-1 for the parts outside the CDR3, the full variable domain is GAGVSQSPRYKVAKRGQDVALRCDPISGHVSLFWYQQALGQGPEFLTYFQNEAQLDKSGLPSDRFFAERPEGSVSTLKIQRTQQEDSAVYLCASSPTSVDNEQFFGPGTRLTVL.

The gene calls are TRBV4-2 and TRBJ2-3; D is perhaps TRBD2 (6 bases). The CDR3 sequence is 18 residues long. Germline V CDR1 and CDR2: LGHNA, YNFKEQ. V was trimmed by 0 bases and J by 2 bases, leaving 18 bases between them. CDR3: CASSQEWGGGLLTDTQYF. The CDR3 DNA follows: TGTGCCAGCAGCCAAGAGTGGGGAGGAGGGCTTCTCACAGATACGCAGTATTTT.